Listed below are T cell receptor beta chains from one sample, sequenced in a study of cytomegalovirus exposure and HLA in healthy donors. Profiling relied on immunoSEQ multiplex PCR, and the TCRdb table lists in-frame clones only, not all of them. The repertoire holds roughly 200,000 clones, with about nine tenths as singletons. Sequenced: PBMCs. The receptors come from a man aged 25-45 years in good health and CMV-seronegative. The CDR3 runs from the conserved cysteine through the conserved F or W. A D gene is named only where the DNA matches it firmly. A clone size is listed for some rows: how often the clone was seen (once, few, many), or a class if it is expanded.

>.|TRBV5-4|TRBJ2-1|TRBD2
CATSLGTSGKSNEQFF
TGTGCCACATCGCTAGGGACTAGCGGGAAAAGCAATGAGCAGTTCTTC
>.|TRBV7-8|TRBJ2-7|.
CASSTSPYEQYF
TGTGCCAGCAGCACTAGTCCCTACGAGCAGTACTTC
>.|TRBV19|TRBJ1-1|.
CASSIATGFGINTEAFF
TGTGCCAGTAGTATTGCGACAGGCTTCGGGATTAACACTGAAGCTTTCTTT
>.|TRBV7-9|TRBJ1-4|TRBD1
CASSGGTGVRNEKLFF
TGTGCCAGCAGCGGAGGAACAGGGGTGCGTAATGAAAAACTGTTTTTT
>.|TRBV6-6|TRBJ2-1|TRBD2
CAGRPTRDYVYNEQFF
TGTGCCGGCAGGCCTACGAGGGACTACGTCTACAATGAGCAGTTCTTC
>.|TRBV18|TRBJ1-4|TRBD1
CASSSGQGGTNEKLFF
TGTGCCAGCTCATCGGGACAGGGTGGGACTAATGAAAAACTGTTTTTT
>.|TRBV30|TRBJ2-7|TRBD1
CACRDRGDHEQYF
TGTGCCTGCCGGGACAGGGGGGACCACGAGCAGTACTTC
>.|TRBV28|TRBJ2-1|TRBD2
CASTRGGTGGKNEQFF
TGTGCCAGCACCCGGGGAGGAACGGGAGGTAAAAATGAGCAGTTCTTC
>.|TRBV19|TRBJ2-3|.
CASKNRARTDTQYF
TGTGCCAGTAAAAACAGGGCCCGGACAGATACGCAGTATTTT
>few|TRBV4-1|TRBJ2-7|.
CASSQRGGGQPEQYF
TGCGCCAGCAGCCAAAGGGGGGGCGGGCAACCCGAGCAGTACTTC
>.|TRBV6-5|TRBJ2-1|TRBD1
CASTSTGGSYNEQFF
TGTGCCAGCACTTCCACAGGGGGCAGTTACAATGAGCAGTTCTTC
>.|TRBV10-3|TRBJ1-5|TRBD1
CAISDRGHQPQHF
TGTGCCATCAGTGACAGGGGGCATCAGCCCCAGCATTTT
>.|TRBV15|TRBJ1-4|TRBD1
CATSRSVRQGEGKKLFF
TGTGCCACCAGCCGATCTGTGAGACAGGGGGAGGGGAAAAAACTGTTTTTT
>.|TRBV14|TRBJ2-2|TRBD1
CASSLDRVVSGELFF
TGTGCCAGCAGCCTGGACAGGGTTGTATCCGGGGAGCTGTTTTTT
>.|TRBV6-5|TRBJ1-6|TRBD1
CASSADRANSPLHF
TGTGCCAGCAGTGCGGACAGGGCGAATTCACCCCTCCACTTT
>.|TRBV28|TRBJ1-5|.
CASSLGGGLYSNQPQHF
TGTGCCAGCAGTTTGGGTGGGGGACTCTATAGCAATCAGCCCCAGCATTTT
>.|TRBV4-2|TRBJ2-3|TRBD2
CASRRASGADTQYF
TGTGCCAGCAGAAGGGCTAGCGGGGCAGATACGCAGTATTTT
>.|TRBV7-4|TRBJ1-1|.
CASSLWFRVRTEAFF
TGTGCCAGCAGCTTATGGTTCAGGGTTCGCACTGAAGCTTTCTTT